This passage covers 17 T cell receptor beta chains from one sample sequenced in a study of cytomegalovirus exposure and HLA in healthy donors. Repertoires were generated with immunoSEQ multiplex PCR, while TCRdb's copy carries only in-frame clones and drops some. The table lists some 320,000 clones, 75% to 90% of them singletons. Material for sequencing was PBMCs. All receptors derive from a woman in her 30s in good health and CMV-seropositive.

Only one count was recorded for this clone. The rearrangement uses TRBV6-7 and TRBJ2-3; tentatively, D is TRBD2 (7 bases). TRBV6-7 counts as an open reading frame of uncertain function. This CDR3 has 20 amino acids. The V and J ends lost 0 bases and 4 bases respectively, with 26 bases between them. The CDR3 DNA follows: TGTGCCAGCAGTTACTCTAGAGGGGGACGCCCTAGCGGACCCCCAGATACGCAGTATTTT. As protein: CASSYSRGGRPSGPPDTQYF.

The genes are TRBV6-5 and TRBJ2-1; 15 bases are shared with TRBD2. Germline CDR1 and CDR2: MNHEY and SVGAGI. The CDR3 extends over 15 amino acids. The trim removed 6 bases at V and 9 bases at J, leaving 6 bases unmatched. CDR3 in DNA: TGTGCCAGCAGACCCCGGACTAGCGGGAGGGTTGAGCAGTTCTTC. Amino acid sequence: CASRPRTSGRVEQFF.

This chain joins TRBV7-2 and TRBJ1-2, with TRBD1 as a possible D gene (5 bases). Germline V gene lookup returns CDR1 SGHTA and CDR2 FQGNSA. This CDR3 comprises 14 residues. V was clipped by 5 bases and J by 0 bases, with 10 bases between them. CDR3 amino acids: CASSQTATNYGYTF. In DNA, the CDR3 is TGTGCCAGCAGCCAGACAGCTACTAACTATGGCTACACCTTC.

The rearrangement links TRBV6-1 to TRBJ1-2; D remains unclear. Per the germline V gene, CDR1 is MNHNS and CDR2 is SASEGT. Trimming removed 6 bases at V and 4 bases at J, with 9 bases between. This CDR3 has 12 amino acids. CDR3 sequence (DNA): TGTGCCAGCAGAGCTAATTCCTATGGCTACACCTTC. This sequence encodes CASRANSYGYTF.

The chain joins TRBV6-5 to TRBJ1-3; D unclear. The CDR3 length is 15 residues. The germline V and J ends were trimmed by 4 bases and 0 bases, with 10 bases remaining between them. Germline lookup yields CDR1 MNHEY and CDR2 SVGAGI. DNA for the CDR3: TGTGCCAGCAGTTTAGGACGGAGCTCTGGAAACACCATATATTTT. Protein: CASSLGRSSGNTIYF.

About this clone: The same CDR3 is also encoded by other DNA sequences in this sample. This chain uses TRBV4-3 with TRBJ2-2; D gene ambiguous. This CDR3 has 14 amino acids. CDR1 LGHNA and CDR2 YSLEER come from the germline V gene. Trimming stripped 0 bases from V and 5 bases from J, with 7 bases between. CDR3 sequence (DNA): TGCGCCAGCAGCCAAGATCCGTCAACCGGGGAGCTGTTTTTT. This codes for CASSQDPSTGELFF.

The chain combines TRBV6-5 with TRBJ2-7; D remains unclear. CDR3 length: 12 amino acids. The V end was cut by 2 bases, the J end by 4 bases, with 6 bases between. In germline, CDR1 is MNHEY, CDR2 SVGAGI. This chain's CDR3 is CASSYPQYEQYF. The CDR3 DNA follows: TGTGCCAGCAGTTACCCACAGTACGAGCAGTACTTC.

V is TRBV11-2 and J is TRBJ2-3, with 8 bases lining up with TRBD2. Germline CDR1 SGHAT, CDR2 FQNNGV. This CDR3 has 17 amino acids. Trimming took 6 bases from V and 4 from J; bases not matched to a gene: 15. This CDR3 is CASSRRRAGVRADTQYF. For the CDR3, the DNA is TGTGCCAGCAGTCGAAGAAGAGCGGGAGTACGCGCAGATACGCAGTATTTT.

Worth noting for this clone: The same CDR3 can be traced to other DNA sequences in this sample. The rearrangement joins TRBV4-1 to TRBJ1-1, with TRBD1 identical over 9 bases. V lost 1 base, J lost 5 bases, and 2 bases stayed unmatched. CDR3 length: 14 residues. From germline, CDR1 is MGHRA and CDR2 YSYEKL. The CDR3 DNA reads as TGCGCCAGCAGCCAAGGACAGGGGGGGACTGAAGCTTTCTTT. Amino acid sequence: CASSQGQGGTEAFF.

The V gene is TRBV30, the J gene TRBJ2-7, with D perhaps matching TRBD1 (6 bases). Germline lookup yields CDR1 GTSNPN and CDR2 SVGIG (reference sequence). The V gene lost 5 bases and the J gene lost 0 bases, with 17 bases spanning the gap. The CDR3 has 15 residues. CDR3 in amino acids: CAWETGSFSSYEQYF. CDR3 in DNA: TGTGCCTGGGAAACAGGGAGTTTCTCCTCCTACGAGCAGTACTTC. The full variable domain, rest sourced from reference TRBV30 and TRBJ2-7, is SQTIHQWPATLVQPVGSPLSLECTVEGTSNPNLYWYRQAAGRGLQLLFYSVGIGQISSEVPQNLSASRPQDRQFILSSKKLLLSDSGFYLCAWETGSFSSYEQYFGPGTRLTVT.

CDR3: CASSENNNNQPQHF. The DNA for the CDR3 is TGTGCCAGCAGTGAGAACAACAACAATCAGCCCCAGCATTTT. The chain combines TRBV6-1 with TRBJ1-5; D is unresolved. CDR3 size: 14 residues. Germline V gives CDR1 MNHNS, CDR2 SASEGT. The ends were cut back, 3 bases at V and 3 bases at J, with 9 bases in the middle.

This chain links TRBV7-3 with TRBJ2-1; D might be TRBD2 (5 bases). Germline V gene lookup returns CDR1 SGHTA and CDR2 FQGTGA. V was clipped by 1 base and J by 8 bases, with 12 bases between them. The CDR3 runs to 14 residues. In DNA, the CDR3 is TGTGCCAGCAGCTTAATGGGAGAAGCCGATGAGCAGTTCTTC. It yields the protein CASSLMGEADEQFF.

V is TRBV5-6 and J is TRBJ2-7; TRBD2 matches at 8 bases. Germline assignment: CDR1 SGHDT and CDR2 YYEEEE. V was pared by 2 bases and J by 4 bases, with 8 bases of the junction left unmatched. The CDR3 extends over 15 amino acids. CDR3 sequence reads: CASSFRLAGDYEQYF. The CDR3 region has the DNA TGTGCCAGCAGCTTTCGCCTAGCGGGTGATTACGAGCAGTACTTC.

V is TRBV27 and J is TRBJ2-3; TRBD2 agrees at 10 bases. This CDR3 comprises 15 residues. The germline CDR1 and CDR2 sequences are MNHEY and SMNVEV (reference sequence). With V trimmed by 6 bases and J by 1 base, 4 bases remained unmatched. The CDR3 is CASRQGTSGTDTQYF. The CDR3 DNA reads as TGTGCCAGCAGACAGGGGACTAGCGGCACAGATACGCAGTATTTT.

The J gene is TRBJ2-7, the V gene TRBV10-3; D is possibly TRBD2 (5 bases). Germline V gene lookup returns CDR1 ENHRY and CDR2 SYGVKD. The CDR3 extends over 15 amino acids. V was cut by 4 bases and J by 1 base, with 14 bases left in between. The CDR3 DNA reads TGTGCCATCAGTGGCGTAGGACTTCAATCCTACGAGCAGTACTTC. It translates to CAISGVGLQSYEQYF.

The chain is built from TRBV7-9 and TRBJ2-7; tentatively, D is TRBD1 or TRBD2 (5 bases each). Per the germline V gene, CDR1 is SEHNR and CDR2 is FQNEAQ (reference sequence). The CDR3 runs 18 residues. V lost 4 bases and J 3 bases, leaving 25 bases between the germline ends. CDR3 region: CASSSQAVGGAGSYEQYF. The CDR3 DNA reads as TGTGCCAGCAGCTCCCAGGCCGTGGGTGGGGCGGGTAGCTACGAGCAGTACTTC.

The chain recombines TRBV29-1 with TRBJ2-7; TRBD1 aligns across 9 bases. Germline V gives CDR1 SQVTM, CDR2 ANQGSEA. V lost 5 bases and J lost 0; bases outside the gene matches: 2. The CDR3 loop spans 13 amino acids. This CDR3 is CSVSTGGSYEQYF. The CDR3 region has the DNA TGCAGCGTTTCGACAGGGGGCTCCTACGAGCAGTACTTC.